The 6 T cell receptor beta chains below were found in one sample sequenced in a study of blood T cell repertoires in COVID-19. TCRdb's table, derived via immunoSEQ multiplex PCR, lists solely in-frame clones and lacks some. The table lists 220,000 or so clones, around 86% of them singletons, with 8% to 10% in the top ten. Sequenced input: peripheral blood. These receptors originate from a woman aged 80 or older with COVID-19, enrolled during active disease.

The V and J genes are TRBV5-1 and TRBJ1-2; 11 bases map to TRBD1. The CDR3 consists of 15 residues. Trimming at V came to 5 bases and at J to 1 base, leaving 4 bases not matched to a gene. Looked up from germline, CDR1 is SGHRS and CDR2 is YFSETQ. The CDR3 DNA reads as TGCGCCAGCAGTCCCGGGACAGGGGGTAACTATGGCTACACCTTC. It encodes CASSPGTGGNYGYTF.

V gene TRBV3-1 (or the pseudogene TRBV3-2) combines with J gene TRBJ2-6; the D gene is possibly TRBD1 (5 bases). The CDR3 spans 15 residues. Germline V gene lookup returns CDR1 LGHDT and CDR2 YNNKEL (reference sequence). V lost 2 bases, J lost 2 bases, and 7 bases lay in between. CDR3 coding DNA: TGTGCCAGCAGCCAACAGGGCGCTGGGGCCAACGTCCTGACTTTC. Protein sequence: CASSQQGAGANVLTF.

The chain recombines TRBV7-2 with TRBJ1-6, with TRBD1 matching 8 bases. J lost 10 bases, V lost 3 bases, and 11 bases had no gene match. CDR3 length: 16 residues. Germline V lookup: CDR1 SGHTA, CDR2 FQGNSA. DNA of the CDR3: TGTGCCAGCAGCTTCTGGACAGGGAGGATGAGGTCACCCCTCCACTTT. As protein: CASSFWTGRMRSPLHF.

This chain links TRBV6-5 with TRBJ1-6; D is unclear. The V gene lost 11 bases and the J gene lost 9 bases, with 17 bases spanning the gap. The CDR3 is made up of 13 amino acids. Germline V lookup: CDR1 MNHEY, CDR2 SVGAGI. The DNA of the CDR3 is TGTGCCGCCGCTTTAACCGTCAGTTCACCCCTCCACTTT. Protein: CAAALTVSSPLHF.

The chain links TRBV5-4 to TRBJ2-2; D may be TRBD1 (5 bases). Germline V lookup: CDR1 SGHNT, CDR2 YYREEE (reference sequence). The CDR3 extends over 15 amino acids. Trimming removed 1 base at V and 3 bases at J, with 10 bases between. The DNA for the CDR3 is TGTGCCAGCAGCTTGCAAGTAGGGGACACCGGGGAGCTGTTTTTT. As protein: CASSLQVGDTGELFF.

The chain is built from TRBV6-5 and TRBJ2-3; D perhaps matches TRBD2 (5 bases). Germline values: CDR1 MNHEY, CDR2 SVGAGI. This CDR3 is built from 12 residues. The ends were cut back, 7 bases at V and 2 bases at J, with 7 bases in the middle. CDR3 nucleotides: TGTGCCAGCACGGGGAACACAGATACGCAGTATTTT. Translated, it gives CASTGNTDTQYF.